A single T cell receptor (beta chain) is shown here with its context. Its antigen remains unknown. The data derive from a study of T cell responses to AZD1222 COVID-19 vaccine. Study observations and caveats: After two AZD1222 doses, spike-specific TCR breadth and depth rose versus day 0. Unmutated regions of variants are reportedly targeted by nearly half of spike-specific TCRs.

The CDR3 extends over 13 amino acids. Trimming cost V 2 bases and J 9 bases, with 13 bases left between them. Germline CDR1 and CDR2: MRHNA and SNTAGT. Only in-frame clones appear in the TCRdb table, and some are missing; sequencing was by immunoSEQ multiplex PCR. The sample gives roughly 200,000 clones, about 93% of which show up once; 1% is in the top ten. The V and J genes are TRBV6-4 and TRBJ1-1, with D tentatively TRBD1 (6 bases). This sample comprised peripheral blood, obtained 28 days after the second dose of the MenACWY control vaccine. The sequence was collected from an adult who received the MenACWY meningococcal vaccine as a control. CDR3 bases: TGTGCCAGCAGTGACCCTGAACAGGGCAAAGCTTTCTTT. Encoded protein: CASSDPEQGKAFF.